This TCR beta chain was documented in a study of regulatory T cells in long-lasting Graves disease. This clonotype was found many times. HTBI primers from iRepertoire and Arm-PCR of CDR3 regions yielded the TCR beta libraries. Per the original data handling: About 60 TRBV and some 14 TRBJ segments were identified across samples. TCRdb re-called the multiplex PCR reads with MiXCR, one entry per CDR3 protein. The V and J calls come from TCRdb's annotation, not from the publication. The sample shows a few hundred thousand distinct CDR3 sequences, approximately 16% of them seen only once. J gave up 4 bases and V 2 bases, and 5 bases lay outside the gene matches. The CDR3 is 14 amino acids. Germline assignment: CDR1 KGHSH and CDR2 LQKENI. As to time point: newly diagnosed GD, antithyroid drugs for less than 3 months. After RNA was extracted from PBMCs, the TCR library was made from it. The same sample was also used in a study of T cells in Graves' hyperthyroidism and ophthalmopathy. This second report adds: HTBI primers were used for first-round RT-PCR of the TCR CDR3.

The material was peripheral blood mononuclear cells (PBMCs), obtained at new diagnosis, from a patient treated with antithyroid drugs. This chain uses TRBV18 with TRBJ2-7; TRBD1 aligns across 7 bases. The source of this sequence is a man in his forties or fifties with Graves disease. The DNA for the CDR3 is TGTGCCAGCTCACCATCCGGGACAGATTACGAGCAGTACTTC. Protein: CASSPSGTDYEQYF.